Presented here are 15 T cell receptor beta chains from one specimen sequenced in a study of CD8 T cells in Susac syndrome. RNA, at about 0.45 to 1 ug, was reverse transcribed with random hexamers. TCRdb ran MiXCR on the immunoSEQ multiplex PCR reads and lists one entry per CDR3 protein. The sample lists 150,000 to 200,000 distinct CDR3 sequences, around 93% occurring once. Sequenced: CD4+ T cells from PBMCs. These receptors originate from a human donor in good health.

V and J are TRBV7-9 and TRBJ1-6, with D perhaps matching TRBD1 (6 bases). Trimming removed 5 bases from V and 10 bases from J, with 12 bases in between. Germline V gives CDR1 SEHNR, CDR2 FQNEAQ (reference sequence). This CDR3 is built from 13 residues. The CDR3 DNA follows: TGTGCCAGCAGCCCCAGACAGGACTCACCCCTCCACTTT. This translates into CASSPRQDSPLHF.

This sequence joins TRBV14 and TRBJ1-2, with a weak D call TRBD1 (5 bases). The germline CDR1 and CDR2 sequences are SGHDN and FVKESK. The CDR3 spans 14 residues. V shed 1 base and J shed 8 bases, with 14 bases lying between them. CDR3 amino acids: CASSQASGRGGYTF. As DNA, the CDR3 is TGTGCCAGCAGCCAAGCTTCGGGGCGCGGGGGCTACACCTTC.

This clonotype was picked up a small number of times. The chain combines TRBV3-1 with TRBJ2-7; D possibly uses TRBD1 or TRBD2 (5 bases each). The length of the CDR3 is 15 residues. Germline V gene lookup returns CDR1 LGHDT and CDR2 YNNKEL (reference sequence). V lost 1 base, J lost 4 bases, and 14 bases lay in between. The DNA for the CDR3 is TGTGCCAGCAGCCAAGGACTAAAGGGGAAATACGAGCAGTACTTC. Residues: CASSQGLKGKYEQYF.

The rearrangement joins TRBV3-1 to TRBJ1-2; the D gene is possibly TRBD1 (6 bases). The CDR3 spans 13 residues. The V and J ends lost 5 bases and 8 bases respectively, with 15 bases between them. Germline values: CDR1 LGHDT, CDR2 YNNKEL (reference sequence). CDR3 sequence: CASSSGDTWGYTF. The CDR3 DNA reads TGTGCCAGCAGCAGCGGGGACACGTGGGGCTACACCTTC. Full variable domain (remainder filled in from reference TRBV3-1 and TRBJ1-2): DTAVSQTPKYLVTQMGNDKSIKCEQNLGHDTMYWYKQDSKKFLKIMFSYNNKELIINETVPNRFSPKSPDKAHLNLHINSLELGDSAVYFCASSSGDTWGYTFGSGTRLTVV.

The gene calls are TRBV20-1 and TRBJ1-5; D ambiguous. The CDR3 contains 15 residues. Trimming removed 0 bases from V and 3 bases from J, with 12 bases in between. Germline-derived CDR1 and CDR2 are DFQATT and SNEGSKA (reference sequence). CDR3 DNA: TGCAGTGCTAGAGAAGTAGGGCAACTCAATCAGCCCCAGCATTTT. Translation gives CSAREVGQLNQPQHF.

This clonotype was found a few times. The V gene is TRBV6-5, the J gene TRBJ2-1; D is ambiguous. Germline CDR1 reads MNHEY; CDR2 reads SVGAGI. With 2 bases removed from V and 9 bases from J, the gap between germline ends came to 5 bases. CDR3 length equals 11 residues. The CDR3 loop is CASSYHREQFF. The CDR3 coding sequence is TGTGCCAGCAGTTACCATCGTGAGCAGTTCTTC.

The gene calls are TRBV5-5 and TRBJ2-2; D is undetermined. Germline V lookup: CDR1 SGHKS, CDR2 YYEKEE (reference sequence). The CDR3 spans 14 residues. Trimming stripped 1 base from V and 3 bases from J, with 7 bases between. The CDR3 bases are TGTGCCAGCAGCTTGTTCCTAGACACCGGGGAGCTGTTTTTT. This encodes CASSLFLDTGELFF.

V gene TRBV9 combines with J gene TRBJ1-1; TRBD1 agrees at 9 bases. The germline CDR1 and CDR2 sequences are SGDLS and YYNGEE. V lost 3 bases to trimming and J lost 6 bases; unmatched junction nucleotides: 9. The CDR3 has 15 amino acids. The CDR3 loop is CASSDPGQGRAEAFF. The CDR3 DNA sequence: TGTGCCAGCAGCGATCCTGGACAGGGGAGGGCTGAAGCTTTCTTT.

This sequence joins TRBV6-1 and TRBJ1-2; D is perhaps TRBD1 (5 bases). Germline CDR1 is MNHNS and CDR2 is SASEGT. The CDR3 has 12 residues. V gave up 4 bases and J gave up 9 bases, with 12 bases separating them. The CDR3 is CASSAQGYSYTF. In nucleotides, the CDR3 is TGTGCCAGCAGTGCCCAGGGTTATAGCTACACCTTC.

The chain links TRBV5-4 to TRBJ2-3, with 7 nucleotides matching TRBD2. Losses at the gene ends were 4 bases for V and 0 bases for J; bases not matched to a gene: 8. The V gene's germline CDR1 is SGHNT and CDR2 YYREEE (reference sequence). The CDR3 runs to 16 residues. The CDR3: CASSDAAGGSTDTQYF. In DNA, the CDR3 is TGTGCCAGCAGCGATGCGGCCGGGGGGAGCACAGATACGCAGTATTTT.

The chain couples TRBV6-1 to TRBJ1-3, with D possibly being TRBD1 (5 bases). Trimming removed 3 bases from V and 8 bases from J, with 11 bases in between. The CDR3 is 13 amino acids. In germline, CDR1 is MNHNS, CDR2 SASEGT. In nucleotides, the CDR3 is TGTGCCAGCAGTGAGTCAGGGAGAGACACCATATATTTT. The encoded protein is CASSESGRDTIYF.

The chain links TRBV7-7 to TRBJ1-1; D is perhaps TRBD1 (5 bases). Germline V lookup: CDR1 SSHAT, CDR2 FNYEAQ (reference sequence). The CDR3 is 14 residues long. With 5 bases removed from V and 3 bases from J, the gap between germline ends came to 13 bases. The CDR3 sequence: CASSPRVKDTEAFF. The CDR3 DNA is TGTGCCAGCAGCCCCAGGGTGAAGGACACTGAAGCTTTCTTT.

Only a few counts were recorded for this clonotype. CDR3 amino acids: CASSAASYEQYF. The CDR3 DNA follows: TGTGCCAGCAGTGCAGCCTCCTACGAGCAGTACTTC. This chain joins TRBV27 and TRBJ2-7; D is unresolved. The germline CDR1 and CDR2 sequences are MNHEY and SMNVEV (reference sequence). The V and J ends lost 5 bases and 0 bases respectively, with 5 bases between them. The CDR3 consists of 12 residues.

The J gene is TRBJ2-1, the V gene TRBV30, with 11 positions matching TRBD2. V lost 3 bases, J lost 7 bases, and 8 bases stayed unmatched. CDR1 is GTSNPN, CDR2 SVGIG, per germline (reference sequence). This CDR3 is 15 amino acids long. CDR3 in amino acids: CAWSPRLAGQNEQFF. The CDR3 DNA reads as TGTGCCTGGAGCCCAAGACTAGCGGGGCAGAATGAGCAGTTCTTC.

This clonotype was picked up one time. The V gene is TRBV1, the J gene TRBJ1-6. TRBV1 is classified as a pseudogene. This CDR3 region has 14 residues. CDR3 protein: CTSSQDRGYSPLHF. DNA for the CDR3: TGCACCAGCAGCCAAGATCGGGGCTATTCACCCCTCCACTTT.